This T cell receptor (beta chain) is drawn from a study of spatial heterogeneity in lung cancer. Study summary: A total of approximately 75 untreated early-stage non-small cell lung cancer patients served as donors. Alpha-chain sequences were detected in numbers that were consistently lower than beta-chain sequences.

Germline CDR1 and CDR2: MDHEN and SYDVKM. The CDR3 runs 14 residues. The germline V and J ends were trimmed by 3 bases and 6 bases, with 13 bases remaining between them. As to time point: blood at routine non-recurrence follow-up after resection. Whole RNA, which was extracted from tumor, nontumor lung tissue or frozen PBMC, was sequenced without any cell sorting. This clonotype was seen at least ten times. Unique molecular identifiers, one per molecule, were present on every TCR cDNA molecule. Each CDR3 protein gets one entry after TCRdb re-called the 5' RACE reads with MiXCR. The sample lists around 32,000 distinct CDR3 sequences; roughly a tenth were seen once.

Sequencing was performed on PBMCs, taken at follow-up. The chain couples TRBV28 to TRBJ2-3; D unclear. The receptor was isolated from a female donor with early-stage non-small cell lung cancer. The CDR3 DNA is TGTGCCAGCAGTTTTCACCGGCCCGACGATACGCAGTATTTT. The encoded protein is CASSFHRPDDTQYF.